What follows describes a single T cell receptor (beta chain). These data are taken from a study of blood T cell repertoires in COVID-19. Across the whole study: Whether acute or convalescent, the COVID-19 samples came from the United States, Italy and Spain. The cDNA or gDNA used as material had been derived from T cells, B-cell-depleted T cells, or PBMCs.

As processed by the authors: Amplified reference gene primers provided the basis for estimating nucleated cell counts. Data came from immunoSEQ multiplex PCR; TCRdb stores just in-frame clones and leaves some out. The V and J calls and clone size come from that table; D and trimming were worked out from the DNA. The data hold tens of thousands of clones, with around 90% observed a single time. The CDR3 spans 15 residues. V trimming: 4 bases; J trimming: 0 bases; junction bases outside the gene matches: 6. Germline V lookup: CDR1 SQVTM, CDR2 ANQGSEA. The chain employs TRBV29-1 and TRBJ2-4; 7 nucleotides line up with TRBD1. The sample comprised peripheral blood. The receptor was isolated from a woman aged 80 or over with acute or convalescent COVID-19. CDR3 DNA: TGCAGCGTTGGGGGGACAGCACTAGCCAAAAACATTCAGTACTTC. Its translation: CSVGGTALAKNIQYF.